This T cell receptor (beta chain) came from a study of cytomegalovirus exposure and HLA in healthy donors (dated by TCRdb to about 2017). For the wider study: A later analysis indicated that the 95 to 150 validation repertoires were generated on the platform also employed for the approximately 670 repertoires of the first cohort. The aim of the study was to test whether cataloging public T cell receptors could identify signatures of past pathogen exposure. To predict cytomegalovirus infection status, the study combined high-throughput TCR immunosequencing, statistical association of individual TCRs with disease status, and machine learning. Besides the first cohort of roughly 660 subjects, a separate validation cohort made up of 120 different subjects was used.

The donors belonged to the validation cohort of over a hundred subjects, which was separate from the 666-subject first cohort. From the cysteine up to the phenylalanine, the CDR3 has a length of 14 residues. The sequence is cut down to CDR3 DNA, 42 bases in frame from base 1. V and J are truncated by 4 bases and 0 bases respectively, leaving an intervening sequence of 10 bases. In the germline V gene, CDR1 corresponds to SGHVS and CDR2 to FNYEAQ. About this clone: The specificity of this receptor is unknown. No much larger clone exists at a distance of one base, and base qualities are not known.

The paper as a whole reports these results and caveats: The study listed 150 to 200 TCR beta chains as associated with cytomegalovirus. Most TCR sequences were seen in very few donors, while some public TCRs were found in many individuals. Cytomegalovirus status was reported to be diagnosed by the classifier with high specificity and sensitivity in both the original and validation cohorts. In vitro tests confirmed that a few of the cytomegalovirus-associated TCR beta chains recognize cytomegalovirus antigens. A later analysis found that TCRs clustered in the first cohort also tended to co-occur in the roughly 110 validation repertoires, with approximately 95% of cluster scores above 0. The authors suggested that the approach could potentially be generalized to other disease states and immunological phenotypes. A later analysis had no HLA typing for the validation cohort, so co-occurrence there was scored across all 130 or so repertoires.

The library was generated by the immunoSEQ multiplex PCR assay. In the source study's methods: A statistical classification framework was developed to diagnose cytomegalovirus status using the catalog of TCR beta chain sequences. This immuneACCESS table, as held by TCRdb, lists in-frame sequences with V and J called but not all clones. Of the missing ones, under half trace to an unresolved V gene in checked studies; the others have no known cause. V, J and clone size reflect that table, while D and trimming were determined from the DNA. This sample has 110,000 or so clones in its table, and about 91% of those were observed once. The biggest ten clones account for about 1.8% of the sample.

The source of this sequence is a man in his late teens or twenties in good health and CMV-seronegative. The chain uses TRBV7-6 and TRBJ2-7, with TRBD2 perhaps the D gene, on 5 matching bases. Sequencing was done on a sample of PBMCs. CDR3 loop: CASSSRTGSYEQYF. The sequence in DNA is TGTGCCAGCAGCTCTCGGACTGGCTCCTACGAGCAGTACTTC.